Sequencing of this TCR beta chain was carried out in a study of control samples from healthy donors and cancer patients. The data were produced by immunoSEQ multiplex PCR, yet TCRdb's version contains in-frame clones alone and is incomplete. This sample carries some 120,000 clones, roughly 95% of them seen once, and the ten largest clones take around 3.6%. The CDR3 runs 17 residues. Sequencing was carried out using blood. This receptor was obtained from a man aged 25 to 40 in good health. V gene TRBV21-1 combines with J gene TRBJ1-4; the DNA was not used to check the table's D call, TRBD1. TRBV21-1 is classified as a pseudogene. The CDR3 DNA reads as TGTGCCAGCAGCTTCCGGGACAGGGTGTTTACGGATGAAAAACTGTTTTTT. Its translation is CASSFRDRVFTDEKLFF.